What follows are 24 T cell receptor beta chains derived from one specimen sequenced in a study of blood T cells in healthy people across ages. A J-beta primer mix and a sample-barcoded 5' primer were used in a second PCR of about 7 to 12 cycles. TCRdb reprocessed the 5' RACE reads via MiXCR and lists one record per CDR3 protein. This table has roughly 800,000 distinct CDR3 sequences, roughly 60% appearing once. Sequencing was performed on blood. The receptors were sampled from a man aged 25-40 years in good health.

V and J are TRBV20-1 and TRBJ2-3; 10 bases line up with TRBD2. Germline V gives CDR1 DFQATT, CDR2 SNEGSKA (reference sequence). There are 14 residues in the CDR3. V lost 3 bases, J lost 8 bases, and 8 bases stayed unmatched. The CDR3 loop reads CSARQREGSATQYF. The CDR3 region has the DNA TGCAGTGCTAGGCAGCGGGAGGGTTCAGCTACGCAGTATTTT.

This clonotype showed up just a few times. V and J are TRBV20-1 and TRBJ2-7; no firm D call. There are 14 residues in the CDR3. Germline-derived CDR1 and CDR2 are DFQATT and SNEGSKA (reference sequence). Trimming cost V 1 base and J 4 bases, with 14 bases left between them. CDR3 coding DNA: TGCAGTGCTAGAGGGGCGGTCCTGCAGTACGAGCAGTACTTC. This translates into CSARGAVLQYEQYF.

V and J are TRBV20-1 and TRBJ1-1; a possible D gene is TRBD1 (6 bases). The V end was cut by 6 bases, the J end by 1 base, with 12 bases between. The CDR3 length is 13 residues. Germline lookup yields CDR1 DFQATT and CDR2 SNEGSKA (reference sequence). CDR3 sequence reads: CSATGMGNTEAFF. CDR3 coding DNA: TGCAGTGCCACAGGGATGGGGAACACTGAAGCTTTCTTT.

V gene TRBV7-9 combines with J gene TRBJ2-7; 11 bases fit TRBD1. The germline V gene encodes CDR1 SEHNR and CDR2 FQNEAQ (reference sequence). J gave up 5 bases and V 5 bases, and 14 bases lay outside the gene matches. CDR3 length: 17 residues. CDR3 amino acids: CASSHPYIGTGGDEQYF. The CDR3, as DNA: TGTGCCAGCAGCCATCCCTACATCGGGACAGGGGGGGACGAGCAGTACTTC.

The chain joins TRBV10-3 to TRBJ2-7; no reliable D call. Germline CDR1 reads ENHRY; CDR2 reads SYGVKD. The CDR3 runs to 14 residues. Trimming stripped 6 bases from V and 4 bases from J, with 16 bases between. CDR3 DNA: TGTGCCATCAGGGAATCCCCCAACCAATACGAGCAGTACTTC. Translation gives CAIRESPNQYEQYF.

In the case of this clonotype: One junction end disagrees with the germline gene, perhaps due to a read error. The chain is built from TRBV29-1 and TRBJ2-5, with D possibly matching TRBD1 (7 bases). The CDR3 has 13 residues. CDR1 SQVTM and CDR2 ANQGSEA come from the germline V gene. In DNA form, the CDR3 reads TGCAGCGTCGCGGGACAGATCCAAGGGACCCAGTACTTC. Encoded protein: CSVAGQIQGTQYF.

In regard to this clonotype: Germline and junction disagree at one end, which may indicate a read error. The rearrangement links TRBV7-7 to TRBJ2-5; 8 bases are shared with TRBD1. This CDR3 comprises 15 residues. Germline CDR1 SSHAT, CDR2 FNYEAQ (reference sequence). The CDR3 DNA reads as TGTGCTAGCAGCCTGACAGGGGTGAGGGCAGAGACCCAGTACTTC. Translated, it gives CASSLTGVRAETQYF.

Here the CDR3 reads CSAIGQGLGAQHF. The CDR3 DNA is TGCAGTGCCATAGGACAGGGGCTCGGAGCCCAGCATTTT. The gene calls are TRBV20-1 and TRBJ1-5, with 9 bases that match TRBD1. The CDR3 loop spans 13 amino acids. From germline, CDR1 is DFQATT and CDR2 SNEGSKA (reference sequence). J lost 11 bases, V lost 6 bases, and 11 bases had no gene match.

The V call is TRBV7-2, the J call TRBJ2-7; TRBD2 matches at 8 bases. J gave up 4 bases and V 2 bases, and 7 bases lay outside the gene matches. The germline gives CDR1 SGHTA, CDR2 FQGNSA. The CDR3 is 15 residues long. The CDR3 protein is CASSLYAGGEYEQYF. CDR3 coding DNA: TGTGCCAGCAGCTTATATGCGGGAGGAGAGTACGAGCAGTACTTC.

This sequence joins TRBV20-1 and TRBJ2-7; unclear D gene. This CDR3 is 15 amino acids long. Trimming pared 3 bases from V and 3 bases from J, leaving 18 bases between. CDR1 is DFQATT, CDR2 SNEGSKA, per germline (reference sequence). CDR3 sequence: CSARFTSDSDYEQYF. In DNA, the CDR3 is TGCAGTGCTAGGTTTACGTCAGACTCAGACTACGAGCAGTACTTC.

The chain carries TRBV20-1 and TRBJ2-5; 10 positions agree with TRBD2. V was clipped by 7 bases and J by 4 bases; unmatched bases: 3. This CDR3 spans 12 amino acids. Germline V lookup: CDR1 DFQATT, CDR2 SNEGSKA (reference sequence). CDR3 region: CSVERGGETQYF. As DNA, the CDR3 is TGCAGTGTTGAGCGGGGGGGAGAGACCCAGTACTTC.

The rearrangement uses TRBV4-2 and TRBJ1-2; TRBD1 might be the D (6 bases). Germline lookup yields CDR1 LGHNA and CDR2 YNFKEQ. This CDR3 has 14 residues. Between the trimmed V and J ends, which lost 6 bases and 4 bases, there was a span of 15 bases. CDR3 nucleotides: TGTGCCAGCAGATCACCGGGACAAATCTATGGCTACACCTTC. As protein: CASRSPGQIYGYTF.

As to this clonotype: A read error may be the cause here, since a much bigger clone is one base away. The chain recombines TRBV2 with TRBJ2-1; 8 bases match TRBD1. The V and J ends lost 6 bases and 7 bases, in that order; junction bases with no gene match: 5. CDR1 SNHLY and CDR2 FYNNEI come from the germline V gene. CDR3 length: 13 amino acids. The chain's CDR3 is CASRLDRANEQFF. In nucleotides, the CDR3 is TGTGCCAGCAGGTTGGACAGGGCGAATGAGCAGTTCTTC.

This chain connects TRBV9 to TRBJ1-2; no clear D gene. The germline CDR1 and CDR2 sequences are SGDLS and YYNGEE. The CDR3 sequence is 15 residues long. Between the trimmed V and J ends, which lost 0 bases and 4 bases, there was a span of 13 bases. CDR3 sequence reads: CASSVGGTGSYGYTF. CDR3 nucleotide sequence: TGTGCCAGCAGCGTAGGCGGAACGGGATCCTATGGCTACACCTTC. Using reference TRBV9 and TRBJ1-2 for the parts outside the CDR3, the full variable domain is DSGVTQTPKHLITATGQRVTLRCSPRSGDLSVYWYQQSLDQGLQFLIQYYNGEERAKGNILERFSAQQFPDLHSELNLSSLELGDSALYFCASSVGGTGSYGYTFGSGTRLTVV.

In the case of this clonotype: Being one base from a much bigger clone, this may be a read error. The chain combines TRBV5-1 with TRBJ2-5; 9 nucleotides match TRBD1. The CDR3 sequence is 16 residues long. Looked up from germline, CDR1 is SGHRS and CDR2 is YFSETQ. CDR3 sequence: CVSSIGQGPNGETQYF. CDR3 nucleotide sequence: TGCGTCAGCAGCATCGGACAGGGGCCTAATGGAGAGACCCAGTACTTC.

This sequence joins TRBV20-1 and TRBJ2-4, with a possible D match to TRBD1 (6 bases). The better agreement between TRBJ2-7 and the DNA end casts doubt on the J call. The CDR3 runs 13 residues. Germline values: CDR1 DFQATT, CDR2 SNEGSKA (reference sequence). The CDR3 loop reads CSASGHLTYEQYF. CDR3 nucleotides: TGCAGTGCTTCGGGACACCTAACCTACGAGCAGTACTTC.

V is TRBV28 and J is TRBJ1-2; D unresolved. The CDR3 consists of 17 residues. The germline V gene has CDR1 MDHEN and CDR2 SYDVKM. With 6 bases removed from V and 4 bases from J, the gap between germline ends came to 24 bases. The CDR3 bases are TGTGCCAGCAGCTTAGGGTCGTCGGGCCTACCAACCTATGGCTACACCTTC. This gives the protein CASSLGSSGLPTYGYTF.

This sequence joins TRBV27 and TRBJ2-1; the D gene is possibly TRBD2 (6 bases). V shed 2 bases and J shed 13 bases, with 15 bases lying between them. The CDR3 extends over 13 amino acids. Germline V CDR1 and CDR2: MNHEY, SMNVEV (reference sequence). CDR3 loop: CASSLQFGGTQFF. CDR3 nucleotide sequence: TGTGCCAGCAGTTTACAGTTCGGTGGGACTCAGTTCTTC.

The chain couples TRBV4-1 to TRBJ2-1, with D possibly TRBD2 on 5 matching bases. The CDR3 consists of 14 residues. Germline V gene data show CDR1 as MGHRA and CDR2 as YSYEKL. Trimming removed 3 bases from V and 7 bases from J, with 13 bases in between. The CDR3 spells CASSQGEATNEQFF. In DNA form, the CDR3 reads TGCGCCAGCAGCCAGGGAGAGGCGACGAATGAGCAGTTCTTC.

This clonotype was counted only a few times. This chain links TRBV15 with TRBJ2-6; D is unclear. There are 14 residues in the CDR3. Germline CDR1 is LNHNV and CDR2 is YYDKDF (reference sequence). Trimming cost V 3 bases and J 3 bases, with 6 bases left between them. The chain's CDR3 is CATSRSHGANVLTF. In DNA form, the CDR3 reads TGTGCCACCAGCAGGTCCCATGGGGCCAACGTCCTGACTTTC.

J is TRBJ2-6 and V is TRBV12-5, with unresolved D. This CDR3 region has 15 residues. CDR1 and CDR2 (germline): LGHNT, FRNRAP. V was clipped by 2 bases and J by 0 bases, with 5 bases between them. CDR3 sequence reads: CASGLTGSGANVLTF. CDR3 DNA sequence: TGTGCTAGTGGTTTGACTGGCTCTGGGGCCAACGTCCTGACTTTC.

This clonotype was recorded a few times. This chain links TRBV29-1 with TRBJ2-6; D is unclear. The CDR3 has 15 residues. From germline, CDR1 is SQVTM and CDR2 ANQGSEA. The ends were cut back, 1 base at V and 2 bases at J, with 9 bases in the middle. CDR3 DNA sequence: TGCAGCGTTGAAGGCGGATCCCCTGGGGCCAACGTCCTGACTTTC. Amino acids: CSVEGGSPGANVLTF.

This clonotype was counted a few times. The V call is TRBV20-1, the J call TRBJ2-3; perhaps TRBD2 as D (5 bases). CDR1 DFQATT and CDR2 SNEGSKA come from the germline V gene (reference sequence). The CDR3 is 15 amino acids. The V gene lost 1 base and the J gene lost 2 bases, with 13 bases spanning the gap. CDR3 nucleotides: TGCAGTGCTAGAGGCGCCACGGGGAACACAGATACGCAGTATTTT. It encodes CSARGATGNTDTQYF.

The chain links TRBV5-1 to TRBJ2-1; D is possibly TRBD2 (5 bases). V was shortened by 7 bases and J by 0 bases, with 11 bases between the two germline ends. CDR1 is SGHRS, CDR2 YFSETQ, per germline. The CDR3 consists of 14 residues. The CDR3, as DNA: TGCGCCAGCCGGAGGATGACCTCCTACAATGAGCAGTTCTTC. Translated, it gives CASRRMTSYNEQFF.